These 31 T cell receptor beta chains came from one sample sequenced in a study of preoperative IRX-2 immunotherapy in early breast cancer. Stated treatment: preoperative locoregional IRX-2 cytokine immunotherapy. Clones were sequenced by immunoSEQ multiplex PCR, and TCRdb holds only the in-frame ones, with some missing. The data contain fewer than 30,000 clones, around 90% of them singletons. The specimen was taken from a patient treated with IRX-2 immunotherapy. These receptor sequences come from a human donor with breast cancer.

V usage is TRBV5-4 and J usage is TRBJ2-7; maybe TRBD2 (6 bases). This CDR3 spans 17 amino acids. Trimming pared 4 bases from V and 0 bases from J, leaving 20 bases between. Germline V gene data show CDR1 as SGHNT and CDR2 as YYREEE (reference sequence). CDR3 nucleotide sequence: TGTGCCAGCAGCCTGAGGGGAGCGGGTGATAGCTCCTACGAGCAGTACTTC. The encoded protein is CASSLRGAGDSSYEQYF.

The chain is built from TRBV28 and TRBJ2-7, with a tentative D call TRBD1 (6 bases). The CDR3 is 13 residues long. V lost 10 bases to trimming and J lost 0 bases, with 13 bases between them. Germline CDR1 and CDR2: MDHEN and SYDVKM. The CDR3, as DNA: TGTGCCACCTTCAGGGACACCTCCTACGAGCAGTACTTC. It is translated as CATFRDTSYEQYF.

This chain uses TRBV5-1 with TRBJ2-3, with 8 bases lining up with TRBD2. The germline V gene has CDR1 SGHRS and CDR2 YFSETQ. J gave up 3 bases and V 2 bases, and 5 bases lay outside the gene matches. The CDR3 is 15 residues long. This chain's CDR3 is CASSLQLAETDTQYF. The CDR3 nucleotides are TGCGCCAGCAGCTTACAACTAGCGGAGACAGATACGCAGTATTTT.

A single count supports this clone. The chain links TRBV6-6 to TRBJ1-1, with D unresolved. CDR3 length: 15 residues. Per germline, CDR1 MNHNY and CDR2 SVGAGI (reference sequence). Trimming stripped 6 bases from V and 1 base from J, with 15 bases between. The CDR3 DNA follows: TGTGCCAGCAGAGGACTCTCCCGGGGGAACACTGAAGCTTTCTTT. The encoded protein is CASRGLSRGNTEAFF.

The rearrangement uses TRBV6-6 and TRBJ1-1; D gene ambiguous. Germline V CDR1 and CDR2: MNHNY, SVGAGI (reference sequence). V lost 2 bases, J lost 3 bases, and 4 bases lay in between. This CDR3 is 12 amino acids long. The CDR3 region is CASSYPDTEAFF. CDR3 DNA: TGTGCCAGCAGTTACCCGGACACTGAAGCTTTCTTT.

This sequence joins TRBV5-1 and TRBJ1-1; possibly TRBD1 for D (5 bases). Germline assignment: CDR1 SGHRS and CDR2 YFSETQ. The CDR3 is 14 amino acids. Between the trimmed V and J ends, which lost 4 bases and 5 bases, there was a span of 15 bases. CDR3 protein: CASSVPGGETEAFF. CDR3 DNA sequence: TGCGCCAGCAGCGTCCCGGGGGGGGAGACTGAAGCTTTCTTT.

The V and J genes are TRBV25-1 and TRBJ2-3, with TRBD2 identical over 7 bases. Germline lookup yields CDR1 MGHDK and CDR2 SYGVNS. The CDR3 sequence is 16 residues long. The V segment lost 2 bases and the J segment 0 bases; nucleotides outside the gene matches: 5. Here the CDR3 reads CASSEGNSGSTDTQYF. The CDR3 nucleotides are TGTGCCAGCAGTGAAGGAAATAGCGGGAGCACAGATACGCAGTATTTT.

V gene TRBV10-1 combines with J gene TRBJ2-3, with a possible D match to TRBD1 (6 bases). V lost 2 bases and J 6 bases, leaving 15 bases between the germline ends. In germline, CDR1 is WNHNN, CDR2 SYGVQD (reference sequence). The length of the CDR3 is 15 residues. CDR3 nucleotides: TGCGCCAGCAGTGAGACGGGGACAACACCGGATACGCAGTATTTT. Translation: CASSETGTTPDTQYF.

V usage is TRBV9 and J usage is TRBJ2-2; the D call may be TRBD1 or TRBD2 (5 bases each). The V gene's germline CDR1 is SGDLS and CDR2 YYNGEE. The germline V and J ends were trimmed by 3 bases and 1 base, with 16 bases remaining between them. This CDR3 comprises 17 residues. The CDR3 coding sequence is TGTGCCAGCAGCGGTTCCCTTGGGACGGTGAACACCGGGGAGCTGTTTTTT. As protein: CASSGSLGTVNTGELFF.

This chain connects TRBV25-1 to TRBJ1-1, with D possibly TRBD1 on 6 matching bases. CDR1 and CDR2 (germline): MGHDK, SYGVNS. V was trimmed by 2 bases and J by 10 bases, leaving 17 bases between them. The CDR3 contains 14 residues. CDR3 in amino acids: CASSEGMGTPGAFF. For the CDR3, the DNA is TGTGCCAGCAGTGAAGGGATGGGGACACCCGGAGCTTTCTTT.

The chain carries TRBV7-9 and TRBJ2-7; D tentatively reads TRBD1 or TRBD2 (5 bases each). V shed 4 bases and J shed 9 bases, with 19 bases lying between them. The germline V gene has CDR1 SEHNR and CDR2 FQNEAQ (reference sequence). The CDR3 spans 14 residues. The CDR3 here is CASSSRDGIRGQYF. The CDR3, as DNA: TGTGCCAGCAGCTCCCGGGACGGAATTCGTGGGCAGTACTTC.

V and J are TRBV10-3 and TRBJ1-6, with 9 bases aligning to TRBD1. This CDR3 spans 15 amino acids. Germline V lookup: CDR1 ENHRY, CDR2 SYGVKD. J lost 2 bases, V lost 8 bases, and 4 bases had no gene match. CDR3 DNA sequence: TGTGCCATCCAACAGGGGGCAACCTATAATTCACCCCTCCACTTT. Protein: CAIQQGATYNSPLHF.

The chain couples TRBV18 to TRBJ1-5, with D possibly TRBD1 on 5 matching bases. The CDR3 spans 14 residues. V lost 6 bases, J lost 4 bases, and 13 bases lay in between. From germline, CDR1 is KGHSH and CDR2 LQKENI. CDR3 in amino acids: CASSIRGDNQPQHF. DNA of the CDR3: TGTGCCAGCTCTATAAGAGGGGATAATCAGCCCCAGCATTTT.

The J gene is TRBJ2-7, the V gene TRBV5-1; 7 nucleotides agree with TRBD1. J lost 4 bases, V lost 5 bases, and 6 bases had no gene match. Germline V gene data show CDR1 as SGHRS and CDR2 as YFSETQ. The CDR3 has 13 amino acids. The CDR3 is CASRLTGEYEQYF. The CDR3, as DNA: TGCGCCAGCAGGCTCACAGGGGAGTACGAGCAGTACTTC. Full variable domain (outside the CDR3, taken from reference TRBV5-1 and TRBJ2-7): KAGVTQTPRYLIKTRGQQVTLSCSPISGHRSVSWYQQTPGQGLQFLFEYFSETQRNKGNFPGRFSGRQFSNSRSEMNVSTLELGDSALYLCASRLTGEYEQYFGPGTRLTVT.

Written as DNA, the CDR3 is TGTGCCAGCAGCTTGGGGACAGCTGGAAACACCATATATTTT. Translated, it gives CASSLGTAGNTIYF. The chain is built from TRBV7-8 and TRBJ1-3; 7 positions agree with TRBD1. The CDR3 has 14 residues. With 3 bases clipped from V and 2 bases from J, the junction kept 1 base outside the gene matches. The germline CDR1 and CDR2 sequences are SGHVS and FQNEAQ.

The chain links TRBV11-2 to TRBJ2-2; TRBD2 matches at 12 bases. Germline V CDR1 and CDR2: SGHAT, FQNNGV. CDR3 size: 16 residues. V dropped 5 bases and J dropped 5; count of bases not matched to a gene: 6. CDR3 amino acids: CASSQLAGGWTGELFF. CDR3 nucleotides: TGTGCCAGCAGCCAACTAGCGGGAGGCTGGACCGGGGAGCTGTTTTTT.

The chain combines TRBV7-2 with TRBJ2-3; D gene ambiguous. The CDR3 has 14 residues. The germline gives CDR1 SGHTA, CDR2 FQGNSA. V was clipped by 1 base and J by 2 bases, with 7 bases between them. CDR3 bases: TGTGCCAGCAGCTTAGGGAGCTTCACAGATACGCAGTATTTT. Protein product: CASSLGSFTDTQYF.

The CDR3 is CAISESGAGAQNEQFF. In DNA, the CDR3 is TGTGCCATCAGTGAGTCGGGAGCGGGAGCGCAGAATGAGCAGTTCTTC. This chain uses TRBV10-3 with TRBJ2-1; 8 bases align to TRBD2. V dropped 0 bases and J dropped 7; count of bases not matched to a gene: 8. The CDR3 has 16 amino acids. The V gene's germline CDR1 is ENHRY and CDR2 SYGVKD.

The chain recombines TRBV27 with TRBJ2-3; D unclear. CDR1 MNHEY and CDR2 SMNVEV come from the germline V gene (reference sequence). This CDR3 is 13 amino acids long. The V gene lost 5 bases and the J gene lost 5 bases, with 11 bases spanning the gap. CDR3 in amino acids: CASSGMTGDTQYF. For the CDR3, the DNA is TGTGCCAGCAGTGGGATGACCGGAGATACGCAGTATTTT.

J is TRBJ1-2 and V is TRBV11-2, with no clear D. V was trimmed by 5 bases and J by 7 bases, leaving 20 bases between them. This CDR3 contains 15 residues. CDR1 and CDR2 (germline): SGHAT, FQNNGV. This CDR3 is CASSGTSGRTLGYTF. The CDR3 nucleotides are TGTGCCAGCAGCGGTACTAGCGGGAGGACGCTTGGCTACACCTTC.

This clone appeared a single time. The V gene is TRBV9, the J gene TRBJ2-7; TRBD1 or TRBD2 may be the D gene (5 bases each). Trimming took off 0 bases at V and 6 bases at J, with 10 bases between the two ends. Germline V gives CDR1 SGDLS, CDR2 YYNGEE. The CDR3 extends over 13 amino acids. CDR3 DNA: TGTGCCAGCAGCGTAGGAGGGGATGGCGAGCAGTACTTC. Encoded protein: CASSVGGDGEQYF.

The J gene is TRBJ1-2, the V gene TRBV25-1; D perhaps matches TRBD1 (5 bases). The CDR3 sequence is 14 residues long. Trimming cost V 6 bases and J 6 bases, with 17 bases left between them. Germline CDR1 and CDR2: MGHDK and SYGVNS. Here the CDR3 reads CASSPPAGRHGYTF. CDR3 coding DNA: TGTGCCAGCAGCCCCCCGGCAGGGAGACATGGCTACACCTTC.

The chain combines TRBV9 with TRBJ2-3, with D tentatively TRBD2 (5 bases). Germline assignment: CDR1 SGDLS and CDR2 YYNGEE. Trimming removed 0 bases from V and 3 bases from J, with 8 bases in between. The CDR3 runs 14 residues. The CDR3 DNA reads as TGTGCCAGCAGCGTAGGGCGGGTTACAGATACGCAGTATTTT. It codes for CASSVGRVTDTQYF. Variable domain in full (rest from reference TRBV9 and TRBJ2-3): DSGVTQTPKHLITATGQRVTLRCSPRSGDLSVYWYQQSLDQGLQFLIQYYNGEERAKGNILERFSAQQFPDLHSELNLSSLELGDSALYFCASSVGRVTDTQYFGPGTRLTVL.

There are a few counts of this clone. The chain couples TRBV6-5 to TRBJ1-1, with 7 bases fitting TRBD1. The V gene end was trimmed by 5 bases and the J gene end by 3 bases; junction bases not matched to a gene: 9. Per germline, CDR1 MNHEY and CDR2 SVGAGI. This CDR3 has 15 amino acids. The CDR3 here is CASSPLQGEDTEAFF. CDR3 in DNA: TGTGCCAGCAGTCCCCTCCAGGGGGAGGACACTGAAGCTTTCTTT.

The CDR3 reads CASSENQETQYF. CDR3 nucleotides: TGCGCCAGCAGCGAAAACCAAGAGACCCAGTACTTC. The chain combines TRBV5-1 with TRBJ2-5; D is unresolved. Per the germline V gene, CDR1 is SGHRS and CDR2 is YFSETQ. Trimming took off 4 bases at V and 0 bases at J, with 4 bases between the two ends. This CDR3 contains 12 residues.

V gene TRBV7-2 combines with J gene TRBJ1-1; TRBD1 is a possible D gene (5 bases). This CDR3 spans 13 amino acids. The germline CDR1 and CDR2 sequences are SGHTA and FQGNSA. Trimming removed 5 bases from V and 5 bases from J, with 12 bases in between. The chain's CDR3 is CASSLIRGTEAFF. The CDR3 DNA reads TGTGCCAGCAGCCTCATTCGGGGGACTGAAGCTTTCTTT.

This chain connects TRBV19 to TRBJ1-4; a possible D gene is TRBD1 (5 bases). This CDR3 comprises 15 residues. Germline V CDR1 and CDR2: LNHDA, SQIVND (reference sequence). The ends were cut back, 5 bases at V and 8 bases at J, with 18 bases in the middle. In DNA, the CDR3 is TGTGCCAGTAGTCCCGGGACTCCTTTGGGCGAAAAACTGTTTTTT. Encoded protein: CASSPGTPLGEKLFF.

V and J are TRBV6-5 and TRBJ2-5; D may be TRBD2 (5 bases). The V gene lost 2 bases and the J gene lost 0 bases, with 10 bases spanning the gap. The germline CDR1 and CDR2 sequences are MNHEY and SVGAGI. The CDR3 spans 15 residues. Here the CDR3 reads CASSYGVTNQETQYF. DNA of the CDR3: TGTGCCAGCAGTTACGGAGTGACTAACCAAGAGACCCAGTACTTC.

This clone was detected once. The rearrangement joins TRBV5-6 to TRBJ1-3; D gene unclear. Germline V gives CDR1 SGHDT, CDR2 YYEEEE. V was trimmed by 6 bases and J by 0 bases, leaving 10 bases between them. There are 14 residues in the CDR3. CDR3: CASTHPGSGNTIYF. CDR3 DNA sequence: TGTGCCAGCACCCACCCGGGCTCTGGAAACACCATATATTTT.

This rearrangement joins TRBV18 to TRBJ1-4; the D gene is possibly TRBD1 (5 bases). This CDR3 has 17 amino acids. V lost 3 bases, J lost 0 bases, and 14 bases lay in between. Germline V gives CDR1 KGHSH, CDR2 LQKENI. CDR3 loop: CASSPRQTSATNEKLFF. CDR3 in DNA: TGTGCCAGCTCACCGAGACAGACCTCTGCAACTAATGAAAAACTGTTTTTT.

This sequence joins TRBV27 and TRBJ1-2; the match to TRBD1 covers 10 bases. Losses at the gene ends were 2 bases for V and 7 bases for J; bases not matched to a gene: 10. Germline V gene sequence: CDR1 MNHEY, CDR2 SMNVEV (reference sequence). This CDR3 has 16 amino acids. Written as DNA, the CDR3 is TGTGCCAGCAGTTTACTGACAGGGGGCGGGTTGGGTGGCTACACCTTC. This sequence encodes CASSLLTGGGLGGYTF.